What follows describes a single T cell receptor (beta chain). The antigen remains unidentified. This table comes from immunoSEQ multiplex PCR, and its TCRdb copy is limited to in-frame clones, with some not included. Among 31,000 or so clones listed, 80% were seen once. The CDR3 totals 13 residues. V lost 11 bases and J lost 2; bases outside the gene matches: 9. Germline V gives CDR1 MNHNY, CDR2 SVGAGI (reference sequence). The data were taken from a study of T cells in localized non-small cell lung cancer. Study observations and caveats: In the blood, greater T cell density corresponded to longer overall survival. Uninvolved adjacent lung, not tumor, had the highest T cell clonality.

The rearrangement links TRBV6-6 to TRBJ2-7; TRBD1 matches 7 bases. This sample comprised peripheral blood, obtained before any cancer treatment. The TCR sequence derives from an older male donor with stage III squamous cell lung carcinoma. CDR3: CAVETGTAYEQYF. The CDR3 DNA reads TGTGCCGTCGAGACAGGGACGGCCTACGAGCAGTACTTC.